Sequencing of this T cell receptor (beta chain) was carried out in a study of CD8+ T cells in alopecia areata. Germline CDR1 is SGHRS and CDR2 is YFSETQ. The CDR3 has 16 residues. The V gene end was trimmed by 5 bases and the J gene end by 8 bases; junction bases not matched to a gene: 13. cDNA serving as the sequencing template came from extracted, reverse transcribed RNA. Method: immunoSEQ multiplex PCR; TCRdb's copy keeps in-frame clones and lacks some. The sample contains 150,000 to 200,000 clones, approximately 61% of which appear only once. Treatment reported: oral pan-JAK inhibitor, 5-10 mg twice daily.

This TCR derives from a human donor with alopecia areata. This rearrangement joins TRBV5-1 to TRBJ1-6, with 7 nucleotides matching TRBD1. The sample was CD4+ T cells sorted from blood, taken at week 24, from a patient treated with tofacitinib. CDR3 in amino acids: CASSQGGLRPDSPLHF. CDR3 nucleotide sequence: TGCGCCAGCAGTCAGGGGGGACTCCGACCGGATTCACCCCTCCACTTT. Together with reference TRBV5-1 and TRBJ1-6, the CDR3 gives the full variable domain: KAGVTQTPRYLIKTRGQQVTLSCSPISGHRSVSWYQQTPGQGLQFLFEYFSETQRNKGNFPGRFSGRQFSNSRSEMNVSTLELGDSALYLCASSQGGLRPDSPLHFGNGTRLTVT.